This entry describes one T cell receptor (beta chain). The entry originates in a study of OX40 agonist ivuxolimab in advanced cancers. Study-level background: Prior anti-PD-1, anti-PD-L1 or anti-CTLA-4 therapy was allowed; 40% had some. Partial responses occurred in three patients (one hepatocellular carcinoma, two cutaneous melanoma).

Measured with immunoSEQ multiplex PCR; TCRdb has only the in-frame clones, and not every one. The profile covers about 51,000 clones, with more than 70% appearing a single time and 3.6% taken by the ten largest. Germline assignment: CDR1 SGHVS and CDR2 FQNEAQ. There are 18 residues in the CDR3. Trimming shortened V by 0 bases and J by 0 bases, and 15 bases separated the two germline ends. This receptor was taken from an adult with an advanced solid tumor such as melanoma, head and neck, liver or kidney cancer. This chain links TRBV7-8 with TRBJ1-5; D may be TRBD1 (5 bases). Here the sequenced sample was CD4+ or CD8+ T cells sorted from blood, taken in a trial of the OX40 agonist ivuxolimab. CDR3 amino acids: CASSLAPRQFLSNQPQHF. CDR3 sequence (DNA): TGTGCCAGCAGCTTAGCCCCTCGACAGTTCCTTAGCAATCAGCCCCAGCATTTT.